This TCR beta chain was sequenced for a study of blood T cell repertoires in acute mononucleosis (dated by TCRdb to between 2020 and 2021). Describing the broader study: Acute-phase samples, representing the primary response, were taken within 2 weeks of symptom onset. The mean EBV load in blood was approximately 4 log10 genome copies per million B cells during acute infection, compared with 2.5 to 3 at convalescence. During acute infection, about 2.1% and 1.1% of blood CD8 T cells were made up of mean YVL-BR-specific and GLC-BM-specific cells, respectively.

This specimen's time point label, interpreted: acute infectious mononucleosis, at clinical presentation within 2 weeks of symptom onset (visit 1). Over the course of primary infection, this study followed CD8 T cell responses against two immunodominant EBV epitopes, BRLF1 109 (YVL-BR) and BMLF1 280 (GLC-BM). A positive serum heterophile antibody test and EBV viral capsid antigen-specific IgM indicated primary EBV infection. Total CD8 T cells were first enriched from PBMCs by magnetic positive selection (MACS). A FACSAria III was used to sort live CD3+ CD8+ tetramer+ cells to a purity above 85%. Cell sorting used a PE-conjugated tetramer carrying the BRLF1 109-117 peptide. Directly ex vivo after tetramer sorting, the TCR repertoires of EBV epitope-specific CD8 T cells were deep-sequenced at acute infection and at convalescence. A few people aged 18 to 29 with clinical acute infectious mononucleosis and laboratory evidence of primary EBV infection were used as donors. Heparinized peripheral blood was drawn at clinical presentation with mononucleosis symptoms and was drawn again about 6 months later. PBMCs were isolated by Ficoll-Paque density gradient centrifugation.

Comments on this clone: Given the absence of the conserved phenylalanine or tryptophan at the CDR3 end, a read error is likely.

Findings and caveats that apply to the study as a whole: The low acute-to-convalescent clonotype overlap might be partly explained by sampling error, because only a fraction of each donor's blood was analyzed. The cohort comprised only a few donors, so group averages rested on very few individuals. Although only about 9% of unique acute clonotypes carried over into convalescence, these persisting clonotypes made up most of the response, and the remainder were seemingly replaced by new, diverse de novo clonotypes. In TCR repertoire selection for BRLF1 (YVL-BR), TCRalpha CDR3 motifs took on a dominant role, whereas TCRbeta played only a minimal one.

For TCR profiling, total RNA from at least 9,000 sorted tetramer+ CD8 T cells was reverse transcribed into cDNA. PCR with primers that anneal to V and J regions amplified CDR3 regions and added unique molecular identifiers to track templates. The immunoSEQ platform, including its sequencing and error-correction standards, was used to profile TCRalpha and TCRbeta chains. In the original analysis: Clonal copy numbers were corrected for sequencing and PCR errors, and CDR3s were defined according to IMGT conventions. Only productive rearrangements were analyzed, using immunoSEQ Analyzer versions 2.0 and 3.0, with gene-pairing frequencies processed further in Microsoft Excel. Circos plots were used to display V-J pairings, and MEME together with a custom motifSearch program was used to find CDR3 motifs. The OLGA algorithm was used to calculate the probability of generation of TCR sequences. Clonotypes seen at both visits were called persistent; those seen only acutely were nonpersistent; those seen only at convalescence were de novo. A public TCR was defined as an amino acid clonotype used by more than one donor. Drawn from immuneACCESS, this table holds only the in-frame rearrangements with V and J called that TCRdb kept. Clones are partly lost; checked studies trace under half to an unresolved V gene and leave the rest unexplained. The V and J calls and the clone size are those of that table, but D and trimming were determined from the DNA. Across this sample there are 2,000 to 2,500 clones, with about 29% seen only once. Around 40% of the sample goes to the ten largest clones.

Including both end residues, the CDR3 is 16 amino acids long. The sequence is cut down to CDR3 DNA, 48 bases in frame from base 1. CDR1 MNHEY and CDR2 SMNVEV are derived from the germline V gene (reference sequence). V lost 3 bases and J lost 4 bases, and the count of bases not matched to a germline gene is 11. Recombination linked TRBV27 to TRBJ1-1; a stretch of 7 junction bases matches TRBD1. This sequence originates from a young woman with infectious mononucleosis caused by EBV. Sequencing used EBV YVL epitope tetramer+ CD8+ T cells sorted from PBMCs, obtained during acute infectious mononucleosis. The cell subset or site label on this specimen signifies: CD8 T cells binding a tetramer with EBV BRLF1 109-117 peptide (YVL-BR). The CDR3 region reads CASSFLGQTMSTEAFL. The DNA sequence reads TGTGCCAGCAGTTTTCTGGGACAGACAATGAGCACTGAAGCTTTCCTT.